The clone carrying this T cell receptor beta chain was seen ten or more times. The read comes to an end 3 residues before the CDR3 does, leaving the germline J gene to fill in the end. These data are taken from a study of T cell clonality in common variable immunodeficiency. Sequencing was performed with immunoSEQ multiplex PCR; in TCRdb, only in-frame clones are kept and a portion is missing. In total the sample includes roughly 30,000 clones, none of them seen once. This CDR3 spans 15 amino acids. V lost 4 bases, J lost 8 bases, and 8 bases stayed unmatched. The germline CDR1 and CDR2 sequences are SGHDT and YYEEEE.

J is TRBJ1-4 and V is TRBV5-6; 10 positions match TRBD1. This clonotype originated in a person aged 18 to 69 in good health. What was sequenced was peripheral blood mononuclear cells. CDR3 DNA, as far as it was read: TGTGCCAGCAGCCACGGACAGGGGGGTTCAGAAAAA. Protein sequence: CASSHGQGGSEK. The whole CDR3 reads CASSHGQGGSEKLFF.